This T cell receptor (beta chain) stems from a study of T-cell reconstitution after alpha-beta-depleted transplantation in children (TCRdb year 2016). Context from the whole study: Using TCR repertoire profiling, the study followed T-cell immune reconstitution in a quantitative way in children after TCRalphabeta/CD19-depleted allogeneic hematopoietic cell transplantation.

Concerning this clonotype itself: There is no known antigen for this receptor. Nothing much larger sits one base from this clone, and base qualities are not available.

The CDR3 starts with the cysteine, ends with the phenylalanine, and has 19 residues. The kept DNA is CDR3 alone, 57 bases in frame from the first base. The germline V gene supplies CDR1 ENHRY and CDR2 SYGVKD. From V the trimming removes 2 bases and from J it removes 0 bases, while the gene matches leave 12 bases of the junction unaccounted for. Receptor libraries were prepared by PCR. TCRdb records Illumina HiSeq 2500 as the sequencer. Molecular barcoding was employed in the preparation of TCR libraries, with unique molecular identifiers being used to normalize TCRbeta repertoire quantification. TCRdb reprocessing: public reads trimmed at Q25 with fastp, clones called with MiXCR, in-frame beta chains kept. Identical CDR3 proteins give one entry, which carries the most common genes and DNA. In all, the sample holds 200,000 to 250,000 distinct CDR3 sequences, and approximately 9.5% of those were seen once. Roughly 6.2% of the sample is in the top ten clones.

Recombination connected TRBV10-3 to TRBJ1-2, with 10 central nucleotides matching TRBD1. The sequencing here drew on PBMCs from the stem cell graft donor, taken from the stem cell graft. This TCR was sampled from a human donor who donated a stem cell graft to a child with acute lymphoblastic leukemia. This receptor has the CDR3 CAISEGLLGQGTSNYGYTF. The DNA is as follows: TGTGCCATCAGTGAGGGCCTTCTGGGACAGGGGACTTCTAACTATGGCTACACCTTC.